Below are 14 T cell receptor beta chains sequenced from a single sample in a study of response to subunit inactivated influenza vaccine. TCRdb processed the RT-PCR reads anew with MiXCR; each CDR3 protein has one entry. The table shows some 540,000 distinct CDR3 sequences, with around a quarter occurring only once. These data were likewise used in another study, on T cells expressing NK-cell markers. That source reports: Beta-chain TCR cDNA was generated via 5'RACE template switching with UMIs.

The material was CD4+ T cells sorted from PBMCs, obtained about 13 days after vaccination. The receptors here all came from a man aged 45-65 years who received an inactivated influenza vaccine.

The chain has TRBV20-1 and TRBJ2-5; D is unresolved. V lost 4 bases and J lost 2, with 11 bases in between. The CDR3 runs to 13 residues. CDR1 is DFQATT and CDR2 is SNEGSKA in the germline V gene (reference sequence). The CDR3 loop reads CSANPGRQETQYF. Here the CDR3 DNA reads TGCAGTGCTAACCCCGGACGACAAGAGACCCAGTACTTC.

The chain employs TRBV20-1 and TRBJ2-7; TRBD1 aligns across 7 bases. This CDR3 has 12 residues. CDR1 and CDR2 (germline): DFQATT, SNEGSKA (reference sequence). V lost 1 base, J lost 7 bases, and 4 bases stayed unmatched. The DNA for the CDR3 is TGCAGTGCTAGAGCGACAGGGATTGAGCAGTACTTC. This translates into CSARATGIEQYF.

V is TRBV7-2 and J is TRBJ1-6; weak D call: TRBD1 (5 bases). The CDR3 sequence is 13 residues long. The V end lost 6 bases, the J end lost 10 bases, and 13 bases lay between the germline ends. Per the germline V gene, CDR1 is SGHTA and CDR2 is FQGNSA. CDR3 sequence (DNA): TGTGCCAGCAGTGGGGGGGGGATATCACCCCTCCACTTT. As protein: CASSGGGISPLHF.

This chain links TRBV12-3 or TRBV12-4 with TRBJ2-7; D is undetermined. There are 13 residues in the CDR3. V dropped 6 bases and J dropped 4 bases, with 13 bases sitting between them. This CDR3 is CASSPSSEYEQYF. The DNA for the CDR3 is TGTGCCAGCAGCCCCTCGTCGGAGTACGAGCAGTACTTC.

V and J are TRBV30 and TRBJ1-1, with D possibly TRBD1 on 6 matching bases. CDR1 and CDR2 from the germline V gene are GTSNPN and SVGIG (reference sequence). The CDR3 spans 14 residues. The V end was cut by 4 bases, the J end by 5 bases, with 17 bases between. The CDR3: CAWIPRGAETEAFF. The CDR3 nucleotides are TGTGCCTGGATCCCTCGGGGGGCAGAGACTGAAGCTTTCTTT.

This chain joins TRBV19 and TRBJ2-1; no firm D call. The germline V and J ends were trimmed by 7 bases and 9 bases, with 13 bases remaining between them. This CDR3 has 12 amino acids. The germline CDR1 and CDR2 sequences are LNHDA and SQIVND (reference sequence). CDR3 in amino acids: CASTTPSGEQFF. Here the CDR3 DNA reads TGTGCCAGTACCACCCCCTCGGGTGAGCAGTTCTTC.

This chain connects TRBV28 to TRBJ2-2; D is unresolved. Germline V gene sequence: CDR1 MDHEN, CDR2 SYDVKM. The CDR3 is 14 amino acids. Trimming cost V 8 bases and J 0 bases, with 10 bases left between them. Written as DNA, the CDR3 is TGTGCCAGCTCCCAGGCCCCGAACACCGGGGAGCTGTTTTTT. Translated, it gives CASSQAPNTGELFF.

This clonotype turned up a few times. This rearrangement joins TRBV12-3 or TRBV12-4 to TRBJ2-5; TRBD1 or TRBD2 may be the D gene (5 bases each). V gave up 6 bases and J gave up 5 bases, with 16 bases separating them. The CDR3 runs 14 residues. As DNA, the CDR3 is TGTGCCAGCAGACCCGGGGCAGTCGGGGAGACCCAGTACTTC. It codes for CASRPGAVGETQYF.

This chain links TRBV7-2 with TRBJ2-1; D gene ambiguous. V gave up 5 bases and J gave up 2 bases, with 4 bases separating them. The CDR3 runs 12 residues. In germline, CDR1 is SGHTA, CDR2 FQGNSA. The CDR3 protein is CASSRTYNEQFF. The CDR3 DNA is TGTGCCAGCAGCCGGACCTACAATGAGCAGTTCTTC.

The chain combines TRBV20-1 with TRBJ2-2; 7 bases match TRBD2. Germline V CDR1 and CDR2: DFQATT, SNEGSKA (reference sequence). V was clipped by 3 bases and J by 4 bases; unmatched bases: 2. The CDR3 is 13 residues long. CDR3 in DNA: TGCAGTGCTAGCGGGGGGACCACCGGGGAGCTGTTTTTT. Its translation: CSASGGTTGELFF.

The J gene is TRBJ1-1, the V gene TRBV5-5; possibly TRBD1 for D (5 bases). Germline V gene lookup returns CDR1 SGHKS and CDR2 YYEKEE (reference sequence). V lost 3 bases, J lost 5 bases, and 17 bases lay in between. This CDR3 contains 15 residues. The CDR3 DNA reads as TGTGCCAGCAGCTGGTACGGGGACTCGAAGACTGAAGCTTTCTTT. Encoded protein: CASSWYGDSKTEAFF.

This clonotype was counted between two and nine times. The chain couples TRBV19 to TRBJ1-1, with D unresolved. Trimming cost V 3 bases and J 7 bases, with 9 bases left between them. Germline assignment: CDR1 LNHDA and CDR2 SQIVND (reference sequence). The CDR3 spans 12 residues. The CDR3 DNA sequence: TGTGCCAGTAGTATCCCAGGCAGTGAAGCTTTCTTT. Translation: CASSIPGSEAFF.

This clonotype has a handful of counts. V and J are TRBV28 and TRBJ1-6; D may be TRBD1 (6 bases). The CDR3 sequence is 17 residues long. CDR1 is MDHEN, CDR2 SYDVKM, per germline. The ends were cut back, 3 bases at V and 1 base at J, with 13 bases in the middle. CDR3 amino acids: CASSFGGGWSYNSPLHF. CDR3 nucleotide sequence: TGTGCCAGCAGTTTTGGAGGGGGATGGTCCTATAATTCACCCCTCCACTTT.

This clonotype was seen a few times. The rearrangement links TRBV2 to TRBJ2-5; D is possibly TRBD1 (5 bases). Between the trimmed V and J ends, which lost 6 bases and 5 bases, there was a span of 19 bases. Germline V gene sequence: CDR1 SNHLY, CDR2 FYNNEI. The CDR3 consists of 15 residues. The chain's CDR3 is CASRLGSRVEETQYF. In DNA, the CDR3 is TGTGCCAGCAGGCTCGGTTCCAGGGTGGAGGAGACCCAGTACTTC.